One and the same sample provided the 9 T cell receptor beta chains below, sequenced in a study of CD4+ T cells in melanoma (dated by TCRdb to between 2020 and 2023). Library prep was done by the immunoSEQ multiplex PCR assay. This is the immuneACCESS table as TCRdb keeps it, with only in-frame sequences that have V and J called. A part of the clones is gone; compared with another copy, unresolved V genes explain less than half, and the rest is unexplained. The sample table contains about 110,000 clones; only one count was recorded for 92% of them. The top ten clonotypes cover about 3.3% of the sample. The specimen was peripheral blood. The receptor source for this set is a human donor with melanoma.

The rearrangement uses TRBV4-1 and TRBJ2-3; D is ambiguous. CDR1 is MGHRA, CDR2 YSYEKL, per germline. This CDR3 comprises 18 residues. V lost 0 bases to trimming and J lost 2 bases, with 18 bases between them. The DNA of the CDR3 is TGCGCCAGCAGCCAAGAGTCTAGTCCAACCGCCTTCACAGATACGCAGTATTTT. Residues: CASSQESSPTAFTDTQYF.

The chain is built from TRBV7-6 and TRBJ2-1, with TRBD2 identical over 7 bases. Germline CDR1 SGHVS, CDR2 FNYEAQ. The trim removed 5 bases at V and 4 bases at J, leaving 11 bases unmatched. The CDR3 has 16 amino acids. The CDR3 DNA reads as TGTGCCAGCAGCCTCGGTTTAGCGGGTCTATACAATGAGCAGTTCTTC. Translating it yields CASSLGLAGLYNEQFF.

This clone was seen only once. V and J are TRBV6-6 and TRBJ1-1, with 7 bases matching TRBD1. The junction had 6 bases not matched to a gene; V was cut back by 7 bases and J by 4 bases. The CDR3 runs to 13 residues. Germline-derived CDR1 and CDR2 are MNHNY and SVGAGI (reference sequence). CDR3 region: CASTRTGGTEAFF. For the CDR3, the DNA is TGTGCCAGCACCAGGACAGGCGGCACTGAAGCTTTCTTT.

The genes are TRBV7-3 and TRBJ2-3; the match to TRBD2 covers 8 bases. The CDR3 covers 15 residues. Per germline, CDR1 SGHTA and CDR2 FQGTGA. The V and J ends lost 0 bases and 4 bases, in that order; junction bases with no gene match: 3. CDR3 sequence: CASSLTRGAADTQYF. In DNA form, the CDR3 reads TGTGCCAGCAGCTTAACGCGGGGGGCGGCAGATACGCAGTATTTT.

The gene calls are TRBV29-1 and TRBJ2-3; tentatively, D is TRBD1 or TRBD2 (6 bases each). Trimming took off 4 bases at V and 0 bases at J, with 23 bases between the two ends. Germline V gene sequence: CDR1 SQVTM, CDR2 ANQGSEA. The CDR3 covers 18 residues. The CDR3 DNA is TGCAGCGTTGGAGCGGAGGGGCAGGAAGGGGGGAGCACAGATACGCAGTATTTT. It codes for CSVGAEGQEGGSTDTQYF.

Notes on this clone: The junction shows a germline mismatch at one end, possibly a read error. V gene TRBV4-1 combines with J gene TRBJ2-3; 10 bases are a match to TRBD1. The germline V gene encodes CDR1 MGHRA and CDR2 YSYEKL. The CDR3 totals 17 residues. The CDR3 sequence is CASRQGAGQGSLHTQYF. The CDR3 DNA follows: TGCGCCAGCAGACAAGGTGCGGGACAGGGGAGTTTGCATACGCAGTATTTT.

V gene TRBV30 combines with J gene TRBJ2-3, with D possibly matching TRBD2 (5 bases). V gave up 3 bases and J gave up 4 bases, with 20 bases separating them. Germline lookup yields CDR1 GTSNPN and CDR2 SVGIG (reference sequence). The CDR3 totals 16 residues. CDR3 nucleotide sequence: TGTGCCTGGAGGGCCCTTCAACGGGAAGACTCAGATACGCAGTATTTT. It translates to CAWRALQREDSDTQYF.

The chain has TRBV10-3 and TRBJ2-4; 7 positions match TRBD2. With V trimmed by 4 bases and J by 3 bases, 3 bases remained unmatched. From germline, CDR1 is ENHRY and CDR2 SYGVKD. The CDR3 loop spans 14 amino acids. The CDR3 loop is CAISGAGDKNIQYF. Written as DNA, the CDR3 is TGTGCCATCAGTGGGGCGGGGGACAAAAACATTCAGTACTTC.

The table lists this clone with a few counts. CDR3 sequence (DNA): TGCGCCAGCAGCTGGAAATCCGGGACTAGCAGGACCTACGAGCAGTACTTC. Its protein is CASSWKSGTSRTYEQYF. The gene calls are TRBV5-1 and TRBJ2-7; 9 nucleotides agree with TRBD2. With V trimmed by 3 bases and J by 2 bases, 12 bases remained unmatched. This CDR3 contains 17 residues. Germline-derived CDR1 and CDR2 are SGHRS and YFSETQ. The whole variable domain, filled in from reference TRBV5-1 and TRBJ2-7, reads KAGVTQTPRYLIKTRGQQVTLSCSPISGHRSVSWYQQTPGQGLQFLFEYFSETQRNKGNFPGRFSGRQFSNSRSEMNVSTLELGDSALYLCASSWKSGTSRTYEQYFGPGTRLTVT.